These 21 T cell receptor beta chains were all obtained from the same sample, sequenced in a study of blood T cell repertoires in COVID-19. Assay: immunoSEQ multiplex PCR; the TCRdb copy retains only in-frame clones and omits some. The table lists fewer than 350,000 clones, roughly 80% of them singletons. Specimen: peripheral blood. The origin of the receptors is a woman aged 50 to 65 with active or convalescent COVID-19.

The chain is built from TRBV27 and TRBJ2-6; 8 positions agree with TRBD1. The length of the CDR3 is 18 residues. The V and J ends lost 1 base and 2 bases, in that order; junction bases with no gene match: 7. Germline V gene data show CDR1 as MNHEY and CDR2 as SMNVEV (reference sequence). CDR3 residues: CASSLYQGALTGANVLTF. The CDR3, as DNA: TGTGCCAGCAGTTTATACCAGGGGGCGCTGACTGGGGCCAACGTCCTGACTTTC.

The chain is built from TRBV6-5 and TRBJ2-2, with D tentatively TRBD2 (5 bases). In germline, CDR1 is MNHEY, CDR2 SVGAGI. Trimming removed 6 bases from V and 3 bases from J, with 8 bases in between. CDR3 length: 13 residues. The CDR3 coding sequence is TGTGCCAGCAGACGGGATTACACCGGGGAGCTGTTTTTT. Encoded protein: CASRRDYTGELFF.

V gene TRBV29-1 combines with J gene TRBJ2-1; 12 bases match TRBD2. CDR1 and CDR2 (germline): SQVTM, ANQGSEA. V shed 3 bases, J shed 7 bases, and the junction held 13 bases outside the gene matches. CDR3 length equals 17 residues. The CDR3: CSVEGVLTSGSRNEQFF. For the CDR3, the DNA is TGCAGCGTTGAGGGAGTACTGACTAGCGGGAGTCGGAATGAGCAGTTCTTC.

The table lists this clone with a few counts. J is TRBJ2-7 and V is TRBV25-1; TRBD1 might be the D (5 bases). V was cut by 1 base and J by 1 base, with 14 bases left in between. The germline CDR1 and CDR2 sequences are MGHDK and SYGVNS. The CDR3 is made up of 16 amino acids. The CDR3 loop reads CASSEWGRKGSYEQYF. CDR3 DNA sequence: TGTGCCAGCAGTGAATGGGGCAGGAAAGGGTCCTACGAGCAGTACTTC.

V and J are TRBV29-1 and TRBJ2-3; 9 bases line up with TRBD1. Trimming at V came to 7 bases and at J to 3 bases, leaving 5 bases not matched to a gene. This CDR3 region has 13 residues. CDR1 and CDR2 (germline): SQVTM, ANQGSEA. The CDR3 reads CSGGQGETDTQYF. The CDR3 DNA reads TGCAGCGGGGGACAGGGCGAAACAGATACGCAGTATTTT.

V gene TRBV7-2 combines with J gene TRBJ2-4; D perhaps matches TRBD2 (6 bases). Between the trimmed V and J ends, which lost 5 bases and 1 base, there was a span of 12 bases. This CDR3 has 15 residues. Germline values: CDR1 SGHTA, CDR2 FQGNSA. For the CDR3, the DNA is TGTGCCAGCAGCCATGGCCGGGGGGCCAAAAACATTCAGTACTTC. This translates into CASSHGRGAKNIQYF.

The rearrangement links TRBV7-2 to TRBJ2-2; TRBD2 aligns across 13 bases. There are 19 residues in the CDR3. From germline, CDR1 is SGHTA and CDR2 FQGNSA. Trimming took 0 bases from V and 3 from J; bases not matched to a gene: 7. CDR3 residues: CASSLAGTSGISDTGELFF. The DNA for the CDR3 is TGTGCCAGCAGCTTAGCAGGGACTAGCGGGATTTCTGACACCGGGGAGCTGTTTTTT.

The chain joins TRBV19 to TRBJ1-1, with a tentative D call TRBD1 (5 bases). The CDR3 is 17 amino acids. The germline CDR1 and CDR2 sequences are LNHDA and SQIVND (reference sequence). Trimming stripped 3 bases from V and 6 bases from J, with 23 bases between. CDR3 DNA sequence: TGTGCCAGTAGTATCCCCCCTTGGGAGGGGCGAGTGTCTGAAGCTTTCTTT. Residues: CASSIPPWEGRVSEAFF.

J is TRBJ1-1 and V is TRBV23-1; D is unclear. TRBV23-1 is identified as an open reading frame with a role that is uncertain. The V end was cut by 1 base, the J end by 7 bases, with 10 bases between. This CDR3 has 13 residues. CDR3 residues: CASSQLGDREAFF. As DNA, the CDR3 is TGCGCCAGCAGTCAATTGGGCGATCGTGAAGCTTTCTTT.

The V call is TRBV5-1, the J call TRBJ1-4, with D maybe TRBD1 (6 bases). Germline loops: CDR1 SGHRS, CDR2 YFSETQ. This CDR3 spans 14 amino acids. Trimming took off 3 bases at V and 6 bases at J, with 12 bases between the two ends. The CDR3 sequence: CASSSGTLDEKLFF. The CDR3 region has the DNA TGCGCCAGCAGCTCCGGGACACTGGATGAAAAACTGTTTTTT. The variable domain in full, completed from reference TRBV5-1 and TRBJ1-4, reads KAGVTQTPRYLIKTRGQQVTLSCSPISGHRSVSWYQQTPGQGLQFLFEYFSETQRNKGNFPGRFSGRQFSNSRSEMNVSTLELGDSALYLCASSSGTLDEKLFFGSGTQLSVL.

The genes are TRBV12-2 and TRBJ2-7; TRBD2, the D gene given by the table, was not confirmed from the DNA. TRBV12-2 is described as a pseudogene. The CDR3 is made up of 15 amino acids. The CDR3 region has the DNA TGTGCAAGTCGCTCAGGGACTAGCGGCTCCTACGAGCAGTACTTC. It is translated as CASRSGTSGSYEQYF.

This clone was counted only a few times. The chain links TRBV6-5 to TRBJ1-3; D unclear. This CDR3 spans 14 amino acids. Looked up from germline, CDR1 is MNHEY and CDR2 is SVGAGI. Trimming stripped 4 bases from V and 0 bases from J, with 7 bases between. CDR3 DNA sequence: TGTGCCAGCAGTTCCGCCAGCTCTGGAAACACCATATATTTT. Protein sequence: CASSSASSGNTIYF.

Here the CDR3 DNA reads TGTGCCAGCATCCCTAGCGGGAGCGGGTCCGGGGAGCTGTTTTTT. It codes for CASIPSGSGSGELFF. The chain uses TRBV6-6 and TRBJ2-2; 10 positions match TRBD2. CDR1 is MNHNY, CDR2 SVGAGI, per germline (reference sequence). The CDR3 has 15 amino acids. Trimming cost V 7 bases and J 6 bases; bases outside gene matches: 8.

This clone was picked up one time. The gene calls are TRBV6-5 and TRBJ1-2, with a tentative D call TRBD1 (5 bases). CDR3 length equals 16 residues. The germline CDR1 and CDR2 sequences are MNHEY and SVGAGI. V was cut by 6 bases and J by 6 bases, with 23 bases left in between. DNA of the CDR3: TGTGCCAGCAGCTACGTTCGACTCAGGGATGGGGATGGCTACACCTTC. Its protein is CASSYVRLRDGDGYTF.

The chain recombines TRBV6-5 with TRBJ2-7, with a possible D match to TRBD2 (6 bases). The CDR3 runs to 14 residues. Germline loops: CDR1 MNHEY, CDR2 SVGAGI. The V end was cut by 2 bases, the J end by 4 bases, with 12 bases between. As DNA, the CDR3 is TGTGCCAGCAGTTACGGGATTAGCGGTTACGAGCAGTACTTC. Translated, it gives CASSYGISGYEQYF.

This clone was detected only a few times. The gene calls are TRBV11-2 and TRBJ1-1; D remains ambiguous. From germline, CDR1 is SGHAT and CDR2 FQNNGV. V lost 1 base to trimming and J lost 11 bases, with 8 bases between them. The CDR3 consists of 11 residues. The CDR3 nucleotides read TGTGCCAGCAGCTTAGGGGTGAGGGCTTTCTTT. Protein product: CASSLGVRAFF. Combining the CDR3 with reference TRBV11-2 and TRBJ1-1 gives the whole variable domain EAGVAQSPRYKIIEKRQSVAFWCNPISGHATLYWYQQILGQGPKLLIQFQNNGVVDDSQLPKDRFSAERLKGVDSTLKIQPAKLEDSAVYLCASSLGVRAFFGQGTRLTVV.

This clone was detected a few times. The chain has TRBV19 and TRBJ2-5, with 8 bases that match TRBD1. J lost 4 bases, V lost 5 bases, and 9 bases had no gene match. Germline assignment: CDR1 LNHDA and CDR2 SQIVND (reference sequence). This CDR3 region has 15 residues. The CDR3 region is CASSARTGFGETQYF. In DNA, the CDR3 is TGTGCCAGTAGTGCCCGGACAGGGTTTGGAGAGACCCAGTACTTC.

This rearrangement joins TRBV5-5 to TRBJ2-7, with TRBD1 matching over 7 bases. CDR1 is SGHKS and CDR2 is YYEKEE in the germline V gene (reference sequence). The CDR3 is made up of 13 amino acids. The V and J ends lost 7 bases and 0 bases, in that order; junction bases with no gene match: 4. The CDR3 sequence: CASSQGPSYEQYF. The CDR3 bases are TGTGCCAGCTCACAGGGGCCCTCCTACGAGCAGTACTTC.

V usage is TRBV6-5 and J usage is TRBJ2-1, with 11 nucleotides matching TRBD2. The germline CDR1 and CDR2 sequences are MNHEY and SVGAGI. Trimming removed 6 bases from V and 6 bases from J; junction bases left unmatched: 7. The CDR3 consists of 15 residues. CDR3 protein: CASRHGTSGPNEQFF. The DNA of the CDR3 is TGTGCCAGCAGACACGGGACTAGCGGACCCAATGAGCAGTTCTTC.

The chain joins TRBV18 to TRBJ2-7, with D hard to call. The CDR3 consists of 11 residues. The V gene lost 4 bases and the J gene lost 5 bases, with 6 bases spanning the gap. The V gene's germline CDR1 is KGHSH and CDR2 LQKENI. The CDR3 DNA is TGTGCCAGCTCACTCGAGAACGAGCAGTACTTC. Its translation is CASSLENEQYF.

The rearrangement joins TRBV9 to TRBJ1-4; no firm D call. V dropped 3 bases and J dropped 5 bases, with 8 bases sitting between them. Germline CDR1 and CDR2: SGDLS and YYNGEE. The CDR3 is made up of 13 amino acids. The CDR3: CASSEHSNEKLFF. Written as DNA, the CDR3 is TGTGCCAGCAGCGAACACAGCAATGAAAAACTGTTTTTT. Looking up the rest from reference TRBV9 and TRBJ1-4 gives the full variable domain: DSGVTQTPKHLITATGQRVTLRCSPRSGDLSVYWYQQSLDQGLQFLIQYYNGEERAKGNILERFSAQQFPDLHSELNLSSLELGDSALYFCASSEHSNEKLFFGSGTQLSVL.